This entry describes one T cell receptor beta chain. Per the germline V gene, CDR1 is LNHDA and CDR2 is SQIVND (reference sequence). V dropped 3 bases and J dropped 6; count of bases not matched to a gene: 5. This CDR3 region has 14 residues. Sequenced by immunoSEQ multiplex PCR; TCRdb stores in-frame clones only, minus some. Here the sample spans roughly 120,000 clones, less than 90% being singletons. This sample stems from a study of T cell responses to AZD1222 COVID-19 vaccine. About the study: Timing groups of about 4 and about 12 weeks for second doses were pooled.

Specimen: peripheral blood, collected on day 0 of AZD1222 vaccination. This clonotype originated in an adult in good health. The chain uses TRBV19 and TRBJ1-5; TRBD1 matches at 7 bases. The CDR3 region is CASSIRGGLQPQHF. The CDR3 bases are TGTGCCAGTAGTATCAGAGGGGGCCTTCAGCCCCAGCATTTT.